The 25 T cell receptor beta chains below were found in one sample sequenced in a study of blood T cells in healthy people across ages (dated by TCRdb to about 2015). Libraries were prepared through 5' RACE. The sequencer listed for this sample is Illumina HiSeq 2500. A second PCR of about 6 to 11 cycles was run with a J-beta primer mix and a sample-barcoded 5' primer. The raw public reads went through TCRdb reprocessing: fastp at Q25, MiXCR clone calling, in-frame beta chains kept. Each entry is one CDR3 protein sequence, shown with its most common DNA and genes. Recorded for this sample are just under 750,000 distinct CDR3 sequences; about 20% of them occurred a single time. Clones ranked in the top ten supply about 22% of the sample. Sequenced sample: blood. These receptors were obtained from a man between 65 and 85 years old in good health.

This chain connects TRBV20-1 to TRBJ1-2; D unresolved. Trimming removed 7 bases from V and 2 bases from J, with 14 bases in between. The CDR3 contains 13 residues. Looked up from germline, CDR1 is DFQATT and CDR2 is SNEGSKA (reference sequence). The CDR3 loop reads CSEYGGRNYGYTF. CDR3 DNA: TGCAGTGAATATGGTGGACGGAACTATGGCTACACCTTC.

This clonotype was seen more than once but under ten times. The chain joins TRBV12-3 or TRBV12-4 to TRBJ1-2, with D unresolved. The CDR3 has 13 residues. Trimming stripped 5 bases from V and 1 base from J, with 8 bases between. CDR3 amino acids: CASSQRVNYGYTF. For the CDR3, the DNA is TGTGCCAGCAGTCAGAGAGTTAACTATGGCTACACCTTC.

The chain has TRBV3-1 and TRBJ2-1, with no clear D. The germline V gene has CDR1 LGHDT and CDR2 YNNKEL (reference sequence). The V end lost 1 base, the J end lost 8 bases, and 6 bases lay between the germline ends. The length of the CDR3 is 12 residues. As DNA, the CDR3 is TGTGCCAGCAGCCAAGGCTGGCATGAGCAGTTCTTC. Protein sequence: CASSQGWHEQFF.

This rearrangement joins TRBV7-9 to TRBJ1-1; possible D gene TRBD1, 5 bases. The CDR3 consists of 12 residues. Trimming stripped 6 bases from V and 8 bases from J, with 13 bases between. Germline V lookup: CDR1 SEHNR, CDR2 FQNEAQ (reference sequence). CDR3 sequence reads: CASRPTAAEAFF. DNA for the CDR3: TGTGCCAGCAGACCGACAGCCGCCGAAGCTTTCTTT.

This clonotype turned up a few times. CDR3 in amino acids: CAISTPRANYGYTF. The CDR3 region has the DNA TGTGCCATCAGTACCCCCAGGGCTAACTATGGCTACACCTTC. The chain links TRBV10-3 to TRBJ1-2; maybe TRBD1 (5 bases). The CDR3 has 14 residues. CDR1 and CDR2 from the germline V gene are ENHRY and SYGVKD. Deletions cut 5 bases from V and 0 bases from J, with 10 bases between.

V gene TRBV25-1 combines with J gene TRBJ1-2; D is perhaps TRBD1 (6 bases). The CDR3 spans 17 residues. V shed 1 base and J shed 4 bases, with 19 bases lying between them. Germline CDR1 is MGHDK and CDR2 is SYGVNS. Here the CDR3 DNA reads TGTGCCAGCAGTGAATTAGGGGGGGCTGAACGGATCTATGGCTACACCTTC. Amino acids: CASSELGGAERIYGYTF.

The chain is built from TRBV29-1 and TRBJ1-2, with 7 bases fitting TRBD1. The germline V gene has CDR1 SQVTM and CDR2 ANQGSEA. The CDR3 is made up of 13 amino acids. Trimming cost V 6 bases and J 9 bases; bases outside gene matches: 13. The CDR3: CSVRRDRPMSYTF. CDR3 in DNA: TGCAGCGTCCGCCGGGACAGACCTATGAGCTACACCTTC.

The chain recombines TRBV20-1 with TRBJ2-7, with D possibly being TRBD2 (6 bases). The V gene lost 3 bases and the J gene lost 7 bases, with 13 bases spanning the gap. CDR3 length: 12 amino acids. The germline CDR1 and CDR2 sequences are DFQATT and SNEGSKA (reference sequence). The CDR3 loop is CSASAASGEQYF. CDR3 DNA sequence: TGCAGTGCTAGTGCAGCGAGCGGGGAGCAGTACTTC.

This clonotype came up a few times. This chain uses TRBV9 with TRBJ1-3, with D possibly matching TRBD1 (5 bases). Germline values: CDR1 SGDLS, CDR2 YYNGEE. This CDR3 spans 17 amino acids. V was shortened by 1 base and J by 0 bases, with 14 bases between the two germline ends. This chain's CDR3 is CASSVFWDSSSGNTIYF. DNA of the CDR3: TGTGCCAGCAGCGTATTTTGGGACTCAAGCTCTGGAAACACCATATATTTT.

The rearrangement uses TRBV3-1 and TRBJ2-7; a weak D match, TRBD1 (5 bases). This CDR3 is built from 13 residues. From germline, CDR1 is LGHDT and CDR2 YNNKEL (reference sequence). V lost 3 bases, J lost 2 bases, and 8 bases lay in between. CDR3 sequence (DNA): TGTGCCAGCAGCCACAGGGTTACCTACGAGCAGTACTTC. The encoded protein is CASSHRVTYEQYF.

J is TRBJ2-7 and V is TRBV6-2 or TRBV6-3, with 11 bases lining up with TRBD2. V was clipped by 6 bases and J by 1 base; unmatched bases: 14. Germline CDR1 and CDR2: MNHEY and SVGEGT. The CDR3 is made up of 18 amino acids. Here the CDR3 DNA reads TGTGCCAGCAGCCACATGGGCCTAGCGGGGGGACTATCCTACGAGCAGTACTTC. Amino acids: CASSHMGLAGGLSYEQYF.

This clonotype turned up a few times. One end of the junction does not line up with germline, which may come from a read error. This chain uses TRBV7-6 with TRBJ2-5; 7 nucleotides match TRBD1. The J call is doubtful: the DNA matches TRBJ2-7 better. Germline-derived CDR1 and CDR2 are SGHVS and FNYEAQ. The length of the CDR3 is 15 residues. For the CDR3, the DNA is TGTGTCAGCAGCTTATCCCCCGGGACAGCCTACGAGCAGTACTTC. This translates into CVSSLSPGTAYEQYF.

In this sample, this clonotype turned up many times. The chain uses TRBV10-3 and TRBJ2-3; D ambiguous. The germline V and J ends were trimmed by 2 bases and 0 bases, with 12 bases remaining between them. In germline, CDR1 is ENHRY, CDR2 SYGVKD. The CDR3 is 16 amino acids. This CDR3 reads CAISELGGGSTDTQYF. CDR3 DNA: TGTGCCATCAGTGAGCTCGGCGGCGGTAGCACAGATACGCAGTATTTT.

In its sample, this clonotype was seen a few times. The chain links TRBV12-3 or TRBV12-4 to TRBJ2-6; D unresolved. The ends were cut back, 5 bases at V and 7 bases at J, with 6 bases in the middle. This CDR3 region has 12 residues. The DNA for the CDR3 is TGTGCCAGCAGTCTCGGAGCCAACGTCCTGACTTTC. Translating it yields CASSLGANVLTF.

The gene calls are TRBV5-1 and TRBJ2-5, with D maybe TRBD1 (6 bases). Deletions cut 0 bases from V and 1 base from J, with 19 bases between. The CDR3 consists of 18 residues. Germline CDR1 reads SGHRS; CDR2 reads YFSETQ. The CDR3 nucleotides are TGCGCCAGCAGCTTGGCCGCGAGGGACACTACAACCCAAGAGACCCAGTACTTC. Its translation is CASSLAARDTTTQETQYF. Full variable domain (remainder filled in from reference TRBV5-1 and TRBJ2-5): KAGVTQTPRYLIKTRGQQVTLSCSPISGHRSVSWYQQTPGQGLQFLFEYFSETQRNKGNFPGRFSGRQFSNSRSEMNVSTLELGDSALYLCASSLAARDTTTQETQYFGPGTRLLVL.

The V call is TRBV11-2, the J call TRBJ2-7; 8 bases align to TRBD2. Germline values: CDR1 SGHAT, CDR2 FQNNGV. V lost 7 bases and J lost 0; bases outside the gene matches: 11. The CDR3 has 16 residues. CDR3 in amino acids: CASIRLVAGSSYEQYF. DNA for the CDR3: TGTGCCAGCATCAGGTTGGTAGCGGGGAGCTCCTACGAGCAGTACTTC.

DNA of the CDR3: TGTGCCAGCAGTTACAGTAGCAGGAAAGAGACCCAGTACTTC. Amino acid sequence: CASSYSSRKETQYF. V is TRBV6-2 or TRBV6-3 and J is TRBJ2-5; D is unclear. The CDR3 length is 14 residues. Germline values: CDR1 MNHEY, CDR2 SVGEGT. V lost 2 bases, J lost 3 bases, and 10 bases lay in between.

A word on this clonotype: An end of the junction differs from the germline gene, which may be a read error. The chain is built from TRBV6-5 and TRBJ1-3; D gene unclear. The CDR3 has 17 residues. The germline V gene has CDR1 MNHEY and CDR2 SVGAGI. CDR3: CPSSYSYGKREGNTIYF. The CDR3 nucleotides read TGTCCCAGCAGTTACTCGTACGGGAAGAGAGAAGGAAACACCATATATTTT.

The CDR3 spells CSAPTGANQPQHF. In DNA form, the CDR3 reads TGCAGTGCCCCCACAGGAGCCAATCAGCCCCAGCATTTT. The rearrangement joins TRBV20-1 to TRBJ1-5; perhaps TRBD1 as D (5 bases). There are 13 residues in the CDR3. Trimming took off 6 bases at V and 3 bases at J, with 12 bases between the two ends. Germline loops: CDR1 DFQATT, CDR2 SNEGSKA (reference sequence).

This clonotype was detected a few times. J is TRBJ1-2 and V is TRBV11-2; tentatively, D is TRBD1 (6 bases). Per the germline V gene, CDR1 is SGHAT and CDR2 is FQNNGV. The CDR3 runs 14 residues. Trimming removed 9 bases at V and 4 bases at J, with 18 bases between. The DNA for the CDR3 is TGTGCCAGTGCTACGCGGGGGGCGGGCTATGGCTACACCTTC. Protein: CASATRGAGYGYTF.

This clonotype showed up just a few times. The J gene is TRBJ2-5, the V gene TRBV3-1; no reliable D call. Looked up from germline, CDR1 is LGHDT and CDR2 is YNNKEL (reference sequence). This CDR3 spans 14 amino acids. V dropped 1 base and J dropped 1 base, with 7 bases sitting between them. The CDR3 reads CASSQAQLQETQYF. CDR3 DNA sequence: TGTGCCAGCAGCCAAGCCCAGCTCCAAGAGACCCAGTACTTC.

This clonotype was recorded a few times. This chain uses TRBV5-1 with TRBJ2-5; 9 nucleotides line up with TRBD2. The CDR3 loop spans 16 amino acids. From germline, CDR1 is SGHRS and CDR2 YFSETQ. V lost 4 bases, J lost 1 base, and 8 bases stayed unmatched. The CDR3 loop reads CASSPGTSWSQETQYF. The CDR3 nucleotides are TGCGCCAGCAGCCCTGGGACTAGCTGGTCCCAAGAGACCCAGTACTTC.

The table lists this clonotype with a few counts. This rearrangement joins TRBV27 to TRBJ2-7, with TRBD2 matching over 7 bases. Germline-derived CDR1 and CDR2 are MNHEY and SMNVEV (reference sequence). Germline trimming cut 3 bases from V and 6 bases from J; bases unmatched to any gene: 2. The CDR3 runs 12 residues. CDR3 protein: CASSFGGGEQYF. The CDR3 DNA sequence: TGTGCCAGCAGTTTTGGGGGGGGCGAGCAGTACTTC.

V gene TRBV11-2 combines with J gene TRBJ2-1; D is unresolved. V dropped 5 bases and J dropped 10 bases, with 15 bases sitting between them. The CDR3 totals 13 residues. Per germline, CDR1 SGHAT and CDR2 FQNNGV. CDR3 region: CASSARVTGEQFF. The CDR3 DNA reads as TGTGCCAGCAGCGCAAGGGTGACGGGCGAGCAGTTCTTC.

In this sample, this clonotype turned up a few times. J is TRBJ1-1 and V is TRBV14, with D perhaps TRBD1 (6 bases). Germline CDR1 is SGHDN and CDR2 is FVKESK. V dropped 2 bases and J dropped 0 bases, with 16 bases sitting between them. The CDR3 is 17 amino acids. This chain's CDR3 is CASSQHRDTVMNTEAFF. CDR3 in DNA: TGTGCCAGCAGCCAACACAGGGATACCGTCATGAACACTGAAGCTTTCTTT.